This TCR beta chain appears in the sequencing data of a study of blood T cell repertoires in COVID-19. Study summary: Sites in the United States, Italy and Spain provided acute and convalescent COVID-19 samples. The cDNA or gDNA used as material had been derived from T cells, B-cell-depleted T cells, or PBMCs.

Methods used by the authors: Scientists estimated how many nucleated cells there were by amplifying reference gene primers. TCRdb's copy holds only in-frame clones and misses some; the assay was immunoSEQ multiplex PCR. That table is the source of V, J and clone size, and D and trimming were worked out from the DNA. This sample has some 50,000 clones, with 90% to 95% found just once. This clone was seen only once. Patients from Seattle were sampled longitudinally, starting during active infection. This CDR3 is built from 16 residues. The V gene's germline CDR1 is MNHNS and CDR2 SASEGT. V lost 3 bases, J lost 0 bases, and 12 bases lay in between.

Material for sequencing was peripheral blood. This sequence was found in a man in his 60s with COVID-19, enrolled during active disease. The chain combines TRBV6-1 with TRBJ1-3; perhaps TRBD1 as D (6 bases). The CDR3 region has the DNA TGTGCCAGCAGTGACAGGGGAAGGAGCTCTGGAAACACCATATATTTT. Its protein is CASSDRGRSSGNTIYF.